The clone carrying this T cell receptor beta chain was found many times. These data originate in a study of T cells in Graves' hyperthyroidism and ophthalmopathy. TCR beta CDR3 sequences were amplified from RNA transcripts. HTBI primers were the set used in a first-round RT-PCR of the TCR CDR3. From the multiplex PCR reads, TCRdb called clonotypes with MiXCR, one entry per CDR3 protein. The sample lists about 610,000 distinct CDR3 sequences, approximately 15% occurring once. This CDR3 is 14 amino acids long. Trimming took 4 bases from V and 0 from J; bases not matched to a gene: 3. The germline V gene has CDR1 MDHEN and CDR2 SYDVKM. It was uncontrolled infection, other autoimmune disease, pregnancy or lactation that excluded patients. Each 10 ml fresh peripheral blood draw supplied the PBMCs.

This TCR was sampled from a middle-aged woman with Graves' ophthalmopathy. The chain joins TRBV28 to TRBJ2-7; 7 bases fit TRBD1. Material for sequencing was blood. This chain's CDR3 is CASSYGTASYEQYF. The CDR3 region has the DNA TGTGCCAGCAGTTACGGGACAGCCTCCTACGAGCAGTACTTC.